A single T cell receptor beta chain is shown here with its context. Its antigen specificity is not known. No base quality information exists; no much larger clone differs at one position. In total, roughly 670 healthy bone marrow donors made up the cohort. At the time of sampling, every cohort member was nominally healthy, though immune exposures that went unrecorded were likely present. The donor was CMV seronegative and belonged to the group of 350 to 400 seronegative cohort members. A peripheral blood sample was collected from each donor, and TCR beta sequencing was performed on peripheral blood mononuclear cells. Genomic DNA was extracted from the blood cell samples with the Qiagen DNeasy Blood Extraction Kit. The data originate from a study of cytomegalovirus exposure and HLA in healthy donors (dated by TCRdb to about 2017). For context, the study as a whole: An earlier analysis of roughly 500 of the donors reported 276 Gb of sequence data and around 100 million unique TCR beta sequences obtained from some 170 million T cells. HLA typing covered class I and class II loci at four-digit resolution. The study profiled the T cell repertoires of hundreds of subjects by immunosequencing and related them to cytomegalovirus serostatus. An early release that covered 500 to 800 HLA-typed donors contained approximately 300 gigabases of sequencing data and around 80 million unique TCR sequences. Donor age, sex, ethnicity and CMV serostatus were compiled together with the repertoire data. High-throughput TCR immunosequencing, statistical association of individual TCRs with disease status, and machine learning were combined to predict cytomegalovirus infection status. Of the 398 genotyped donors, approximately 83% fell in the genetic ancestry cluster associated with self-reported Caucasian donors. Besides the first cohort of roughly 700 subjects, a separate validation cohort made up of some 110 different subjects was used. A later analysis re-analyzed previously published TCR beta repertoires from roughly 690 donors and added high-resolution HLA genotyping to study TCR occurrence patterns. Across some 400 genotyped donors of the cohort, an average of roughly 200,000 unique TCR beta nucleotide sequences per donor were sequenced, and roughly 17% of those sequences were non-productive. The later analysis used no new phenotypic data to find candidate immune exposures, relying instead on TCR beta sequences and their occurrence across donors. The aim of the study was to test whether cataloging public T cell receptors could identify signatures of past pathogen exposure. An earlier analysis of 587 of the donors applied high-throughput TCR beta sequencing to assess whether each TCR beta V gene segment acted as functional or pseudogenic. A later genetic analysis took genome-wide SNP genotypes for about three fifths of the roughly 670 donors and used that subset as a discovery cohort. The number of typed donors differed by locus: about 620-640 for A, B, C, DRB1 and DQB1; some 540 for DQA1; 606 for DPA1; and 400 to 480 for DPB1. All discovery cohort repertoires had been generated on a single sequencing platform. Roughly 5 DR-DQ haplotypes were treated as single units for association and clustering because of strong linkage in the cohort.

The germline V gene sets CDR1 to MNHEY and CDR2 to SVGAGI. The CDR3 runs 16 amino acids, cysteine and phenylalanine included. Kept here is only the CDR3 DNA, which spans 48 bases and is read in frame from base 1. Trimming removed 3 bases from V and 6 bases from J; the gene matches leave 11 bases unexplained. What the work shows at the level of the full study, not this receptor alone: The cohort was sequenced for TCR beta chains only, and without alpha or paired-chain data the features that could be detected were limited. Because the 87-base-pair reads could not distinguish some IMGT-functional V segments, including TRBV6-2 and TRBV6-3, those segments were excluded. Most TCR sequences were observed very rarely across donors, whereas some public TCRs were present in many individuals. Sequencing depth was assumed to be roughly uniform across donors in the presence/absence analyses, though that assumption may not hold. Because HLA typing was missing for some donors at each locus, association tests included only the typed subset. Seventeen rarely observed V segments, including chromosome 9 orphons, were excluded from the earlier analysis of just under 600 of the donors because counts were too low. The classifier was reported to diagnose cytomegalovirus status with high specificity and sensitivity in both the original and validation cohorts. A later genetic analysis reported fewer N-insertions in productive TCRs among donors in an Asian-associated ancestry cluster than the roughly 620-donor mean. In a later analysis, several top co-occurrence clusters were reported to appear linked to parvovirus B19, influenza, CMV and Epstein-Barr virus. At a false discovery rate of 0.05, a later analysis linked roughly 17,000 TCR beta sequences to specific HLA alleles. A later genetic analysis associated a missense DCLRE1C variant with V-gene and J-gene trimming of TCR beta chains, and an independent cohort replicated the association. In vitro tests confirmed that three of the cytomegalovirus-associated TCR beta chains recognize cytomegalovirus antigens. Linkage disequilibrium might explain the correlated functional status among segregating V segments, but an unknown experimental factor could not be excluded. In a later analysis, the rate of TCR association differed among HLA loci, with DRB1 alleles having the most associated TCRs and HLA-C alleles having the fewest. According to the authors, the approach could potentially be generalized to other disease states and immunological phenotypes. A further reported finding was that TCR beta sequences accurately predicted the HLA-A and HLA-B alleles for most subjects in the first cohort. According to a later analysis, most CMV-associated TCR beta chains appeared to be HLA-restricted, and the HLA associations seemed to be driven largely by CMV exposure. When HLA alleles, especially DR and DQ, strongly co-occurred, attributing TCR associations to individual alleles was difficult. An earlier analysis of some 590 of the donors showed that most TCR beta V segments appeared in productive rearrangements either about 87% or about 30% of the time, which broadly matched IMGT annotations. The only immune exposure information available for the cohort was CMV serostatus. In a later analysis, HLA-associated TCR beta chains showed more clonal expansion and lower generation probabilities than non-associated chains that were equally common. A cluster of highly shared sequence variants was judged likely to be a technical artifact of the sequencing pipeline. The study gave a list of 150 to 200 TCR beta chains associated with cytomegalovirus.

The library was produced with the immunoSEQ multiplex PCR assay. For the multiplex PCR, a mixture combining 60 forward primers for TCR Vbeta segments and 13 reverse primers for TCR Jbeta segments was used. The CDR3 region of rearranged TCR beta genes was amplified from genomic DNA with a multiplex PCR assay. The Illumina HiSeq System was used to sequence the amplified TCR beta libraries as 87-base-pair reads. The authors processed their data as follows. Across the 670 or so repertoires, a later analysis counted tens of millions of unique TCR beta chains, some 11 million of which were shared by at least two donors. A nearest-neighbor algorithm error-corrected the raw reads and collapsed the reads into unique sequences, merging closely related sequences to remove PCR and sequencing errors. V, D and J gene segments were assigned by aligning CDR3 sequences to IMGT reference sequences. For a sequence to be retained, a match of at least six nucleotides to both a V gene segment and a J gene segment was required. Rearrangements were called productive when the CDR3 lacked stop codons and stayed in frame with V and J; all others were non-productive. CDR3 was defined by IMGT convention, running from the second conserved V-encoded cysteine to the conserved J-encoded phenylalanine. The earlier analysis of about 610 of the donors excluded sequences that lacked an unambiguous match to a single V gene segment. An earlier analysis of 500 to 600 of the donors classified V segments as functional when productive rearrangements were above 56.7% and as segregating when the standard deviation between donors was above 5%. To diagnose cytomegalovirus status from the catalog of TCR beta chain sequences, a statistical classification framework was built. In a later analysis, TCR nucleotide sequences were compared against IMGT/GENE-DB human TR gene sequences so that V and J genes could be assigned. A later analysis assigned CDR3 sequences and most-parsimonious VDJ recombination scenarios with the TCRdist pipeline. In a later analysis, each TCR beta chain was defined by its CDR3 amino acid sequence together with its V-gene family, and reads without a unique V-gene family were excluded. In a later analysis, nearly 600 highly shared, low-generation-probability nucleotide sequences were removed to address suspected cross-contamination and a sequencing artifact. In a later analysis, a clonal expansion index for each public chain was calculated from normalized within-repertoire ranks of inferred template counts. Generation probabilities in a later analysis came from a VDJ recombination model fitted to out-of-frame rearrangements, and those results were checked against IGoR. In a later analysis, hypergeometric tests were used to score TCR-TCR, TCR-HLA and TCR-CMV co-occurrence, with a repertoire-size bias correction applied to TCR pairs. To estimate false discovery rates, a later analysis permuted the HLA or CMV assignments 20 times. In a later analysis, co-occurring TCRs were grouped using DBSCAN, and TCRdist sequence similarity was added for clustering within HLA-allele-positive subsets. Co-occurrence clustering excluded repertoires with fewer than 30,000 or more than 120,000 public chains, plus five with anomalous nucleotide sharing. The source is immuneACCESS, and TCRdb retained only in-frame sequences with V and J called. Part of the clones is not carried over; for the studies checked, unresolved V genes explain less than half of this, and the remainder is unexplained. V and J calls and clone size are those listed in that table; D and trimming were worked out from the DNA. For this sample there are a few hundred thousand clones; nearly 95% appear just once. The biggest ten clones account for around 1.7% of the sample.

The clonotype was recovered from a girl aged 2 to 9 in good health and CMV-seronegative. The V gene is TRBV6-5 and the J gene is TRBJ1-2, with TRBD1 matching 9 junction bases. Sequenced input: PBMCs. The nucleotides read TGTGCCAGCAGTTATCGCCGGGACAGGGAAACGAATGGCTACACCTTC. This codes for CASSYRRDRETNGYTF.